Below are 17 T cell receptor beta chains sequenced from a single sample in a study of blood T cell repertoires in COVID-19. Using immunoSEQ multiplex PCR, the repertoire was profiled, and TCRdb retains in-frame clones only, with some absent. The sample lists approximately 340,000 clones, over 80% seen once, with approximately 9.4% in the top ten. The sequenced material came from peripheral blood. The receptors shown here come from a man between 25 and 39 years old with COVID-19, enrolled during active disease.

The V call is TRBV7-3, the J call TRBJ1-1; D might be TRBD1 (5 bases). The length of the CDR3 is 15 residues. Germline lookup yields CDR1 SGHTA and CDR2 FQGTGA. The V gene lost 5 bases and the J gene lost 11 bases, with 24 bases spanning the gap. In DNA, the CDR3 is TGTGCCAGCAGCCCATCTCCGGGACTTCTGCATCTGGCTTTCTTT. Residues: CASSPSPGLLHLAFF.

The gene calls are TRBV29-1 and TRBJ1-2; TRBD1 matches at 8 bases. Per germline, CDR1 SQVTM and CDR2 ANQGSEA. The ends lost 6 bases at V and 5 bases at J; junction bases unmatched: 8. CDR3 length: 13 residues. CDR3 coding DNA: TGCAGCGTCTCAACTGACAGGGGTTATGGCTACACCTTC. Amino acid sequence: CSVSTDRGYGYTF. Supplemented by reference TRBV29-1 and TRBJ1-2, the full variable domain reads SAVISQKPSRDICQRGTSLTIQCQVDSQVTMMFWYRQQPGQSLTLIATANQGSEATYESGFVIDKFPISRPNLTFSTLTVSNMSPEDSSIYLCSVSTDRGYGYTFGSGTRLTVV.

The rearrangement uses TRBV9 and TRBJ1-1; D is possibly TRBD1 (5 bases). V was trimmed by 0 bases and J by 0 bases, leaving 12 bases between them. The CDR3 has 16 residues. CDR1 and CDR2 from the germline V gene are SGDLS and YYNGEE. CDR3 residues: CASSVAGHTLNTEAFF. The CDR3 region has the DNA TGTGCCAGCAGCGTAGCTGGACACACTTTGAACACTGAAGCTTTCTTT.

This sequence joins TRBV29-1 and TRBJ1-6; D uncertain. Germline CDR1 and CDR2: SQVTM and ANQGSEA. The CDR3 extends over 13 amino acids. V lost 7 bases and J 1 base, leaving 8 bases between the germline ends. In DNA, the CDR3 is TGCAGCGCCCAGGTTTCCTATAATTCACCCCTCCACTTT. Residues: CSAQVSYNSPLHF.

There are a few counts of this clone. The rearrangement links TRBV6-5 to TRBJ2-1, with 11 nucleotides matching TRBD1. The germline V gene encodes CDR1 MNHEY and CDR2 SVGAGI. The CDR3 extends over 15 amino acids. J gave up 4 bases and V 7 bases, and 6 bases lay outside the gene matches. The CDR3 sequence: CASKRDRGKYNEQFF. The CDR3, as DNA: TGTGCCAGCAAGAGGGACAGGGGGAAGTACAATGAGCAGTTCTTC.

This clone was seen just once. The genes are TRBV3-1 (or the pseudogene TRBV3-2) and TRBJ2-1, with TRBD2 matching 14 bases. The CDR3 is made up of 16 amino acids. CDR1 and CDR2 (germline): LGHDT, YNNKEL (reference sequence). V was pared by 2 bases and J by 7 bases, with 4 bases of the junction left unmatched. CDR3 nucleotide sequence: TGTGCCAGCAGCCAACTGACTAGCGGGGGGGGAAATGAGCAGTTCTTC. Translation: CASSQLTSGGGNEQFF.

This sequence joins TRBV5-1 and TRBJ1-1; tentatively, D is TRBD1 (6 bases). The germline V gene has CDR1 SGHRS and CDR2 YFSETQ. V lost 4 bases and J lost 3, with 13 bases in between. The CDR3 is made up of 14 amino acids. In nucleotides, the CDR3 is TGCGCCAGCAGCCCTGGACAGCAGTACACTGAAGCTTTCTTT. Amino acid sequence: CASSPGQQYTEAFF. Looking up the rest from reference TRBV5-1 and TRBJ1-1 gives the full variable domain: KAGVTQTPRYLIKTRGQQVTLSCSPISGHRSVSWYQQTPGQGLQFLFEYFSETQRNKGNFPGRFSGRQFSNSRSEMNVSTLELGDSALYLCASSPGQQYTEAFFGQGTRLTVV.

This chain uses TRBV4-3 with TRBJ2-7; a weak D match, TRBD2 (6 bases). Germline CDR1 LGHNA, CDR2 YSLEER. Trimming removed 4 bases at V and 4 bases at J, with 20 bases between. This CDR3 has 16 residues. The CDR3 loop is CASSPSGGDGTYEQYF. In DNA, the CDR3 is TGCGCCAGCAGCCCCTCAGGCGGGGACGGGACTTACGAGCAGTACTTC.

This clone was detected once. The chain couples TRBV9 to TRBJ2-3; no clear D gene. V lost 1 base, J lost 2 bases, and 5 bases lay in between. Germline CDR1 SGDLS, CDR2 YYNGEE. The CDR3 is 13 amino acids. The CDR3 is CASSVLSTDTQYF. The CDR3 DNA sequence: TGTGCCAGCAGCGTACTGTCCACAGATACGCAGTATTTT.

This clone showed up just once. The CDR3 DNA follows: TGTGCCAGCAGTTTATCAGGGAGGGGATTCAATGAGCAGTTCTTC. Its protein product is CASSLSGRGFNEQFF. The chain links TRBV28 to TRBJ2-1, with 7 bases identical to TRBD2. The CDR3 totals 15 residues. Trimming at V came to 1 base and at J to 6 bases, leaving 6 bases not matched to a gene. From germline, CDR1 is MDHEN and CDR2 SYDVKM.

The sample holds one count of this clone. The rearrangement joins TRBV19 to TRBJ1-1; 7 nucleotides line up with TRBD1. The CDR3 is 14 amino acids. Trimming removed 10 bases from V and 5 bases from J; junction bases left unmatched: 13. Germline V lookup: CDR1 LNHDA, CDR2 SQIVND (reference sequence). The CDR3 region is CATRQGSWTTEAFF. The DNA for the CDR3 is TGTGCCACCCGACAGGGCTCGTGGACGACTGAAGCTTTCTTT.

This rearrangement joins TRBV6-2 or TRBV6-3 to TRBJ2-1, with 14 bases lining up with TRBD2. This CDR3 has 18 residues. The germline V gene has CDR1 MNHEY and CDR2 SVGEGT. The trim removed 4 bases at V and 0 bases at J, leaving 5 bases unmatched. The CDR3 sequence: CASSSPGTSGSSYNEQFF. In nucleotides, the CDR3 is TGTGCCAGCAGTTCCCCAGGGACTAGCGGGAGCTCCTACAATGAGCAGTTCTTC.

V is TRBV7-3 and J is TRBJ1-6, with 7 positions matching TRBD1. The trim removed 5 bases at V and 9 bases at J, leaving 7 bases unmatched. CDR3 length: 14 residues. Germline-derived CDR1 and CDR2 are SGHTA and FQGTGA. The CDR3 protein is CASSRGGSGSPLHF. Written as DNA, the CDR3 is TGTGCCAGCAGCCGAGGGGGCTCGGGTTCACCCCTCCACTTT.

The V gene is TRBV6-5, the J gene TRBJ2-7; TRBD1 matches at 10 bases. Per germline, CDR1 MNHEY and CDR2 SVGAGI. V shed 6 bases and J 2 bases; nucleotides not matched to a gene: 10. CDR3 size: 16 residues. The CDR3 sequence: CASSYLRDRGPYEQYF. In DNA, the CDR3 is TGTGCCAGCAGCTACCTCCGGGACAGGGGCCCCTACGAGCAGTACTTC.

The chain carries TRBV6-5 and TRBJ2-7; 9 positions agree with TRBD1. The CDR3 length is 16 residues. Germline V gene data show CDR1 as MNHEY and CDR2 as SVGAGI. Trimming cost V 0 bases and J 7 bases; bases outside gene matches: 10. The CDR3 DNA reads TGTGCCAGCAGTTACTCGGGAGACTCGACAGGGGGGGAGCAGTACTTC. Translated: CASSYSGDSTGGEQYF.

This rearrangement joins TRBV29-1 to TRBJ2-3, with 8 positions matching TRBD2. V dropped 4 bases and J dropped 6; count of bases not matched to a gene: 6. This CDR3 spans 13 amino acids. The germline V gene has CDR1 SQVTM and CDR2 ANQGSEA. The CDR3 sequence is CSVVVPGGDTQYF. The CDR3 DNA reads as TGCAGCGTTGTTGTACCGGGAGGGGATACGCAGTATTTT.

J is TRBJ1-2 and V is TRBV19, with 8 bases identical to TRBD1. CDR1 is LNHDA, CDR2 SQIVND, per germline (reference sequence). This CDR3 comprises 15 residues. Trimming cost V 2 bases and J 1 base; bases outside gene matches: 3. The CDR3 sequence is CASSIKTGDNYGYTF. CDR3 nucleotide sequence: TGTGCCAGTAGTATAAAGACAGGGGATAACTATGGCTACACCTTC.